Listed here are 27 T cell receptor beta chains from one sample, sequenced in a study of OX40 agonist ivuxolimab in advanced cancers. Some clones are missing from TCRdb's copy, which holds only in-frame ones; the method was immunoSEQ multiplex PCR. Here the sample spans under 80,000 clones, about nine tenths being singletons. The starting material was CD4+ or CD8+ T cells sorted from blood, obtained in a trial of the OX40 agonist ivuxolimab. These receptors were taken from an adult with an advanced solid tumor such as melanoma, head and neck, liver or kidney cancer.

The J gene is TRBJ2-1, the V gene TRBV5-1; tentative D call: TRBD2 (6 bases). Trimming pared 3 bases from V and 10 bases from J, leaving 20 bases between. The V gene's germline CDR1 is SGHRS and CDR2 YFSETQ. CDR3 length equals 15 residues. Written as DNA, the CDR3 is TGCGCCAGCAGCTCCGTTCCCGGGAGTAGGAACGAGCAGTTCTTC. This sequence encodes CASSSVPGSRNEQFF.

DNA for the CDR3: TGTGCCAGCAGAAAACAGGGAGCGAACACTGAAGCTTTCTTT. Protein product: CASRKQGANTEAFF. V usage is TRBV6-6 and J usage is TRBJ1-1; TRBD1 is a possible D gene (6 bases). This CDR3 region has 14 residues. V lost 6 bases and J lost 1, with 12 bases in between. The germline V gene encodes CDR1 MNHNY and CDR2 SVGAGI (reference sequence).

V gene TRBV7-3 combines with J gene TRBJ2-1; D remains unclear. V lost 2 bases and J 7 bases, leaving 6 bases between the germline ends. The germline CDR1 and CDR2 sequences are SGHTA and FQGTGA. The CDR3 consists of 12 residues. This CDR3 is CASSLVGNEQFF. In nucleotides, the CDR3 is TGTGCCAGCAGCTTAGTGGGGAATGAGCAGTTCTTC.

The rearrangement uses TRBV6-6 and TRBJ1-4; D is ambiguous. The germline CDR1 and CDR2 sequences are MNHNY and SVGAGI (reference sequence). The ends were cut back, 10 bases at V and 8 bases at J, with 11 bases in the middle. The CDR3 has 11 residues. CDR3 in DNA: TGTGCCACCGCCTTTGGCGAAAAACTGTTTTTT. Protein: CATAFGEKLFF.

This clone appeared a single time. This rearrangement joins TRBV5-6 to TRBJ2-5; D ambiguous. This CDR3 comprises 15 residues. Trimming removed 0 bases at V and 0 bases at J, with 9 bases between. Per the germline V gene, CDR1 is SGHDT and CDR2 is YYEEEE. As DNA, the CDR3 is TGTGCCAGCAGCTTGGTTTGGACGGACCAAGAGACCCAGTACTTC. Encoded protein: CASSLVWTDQETQYF. Using reference TRBV5-6 and TRBJ2-5 for the parts outside the CDR3, the full variable domain is DAGVTQSPTHLIKTRGQQVTLRCSPKSGHDTVSWYQQALGQGPQFIFQYYEEEERQRGNFPDRFSGHQFPNYSSELNVNALLLGDSALYLCASSLVWTDQETQYFGPGTRLLVL.

The chain has TRBV11-3 and TRBJ1-1, with no clear D. Trimming removed 5 bases at V and 4 bases at J, with 11 bases between. The germline V gene encodes CDR1 SGHNT and CDR2 YENEEA. The CDR3 is 13 residues long. CDR3 coding DNA: TGTGCCAGCAGCCTGGGAATTAGCACTGAAGCTTTCTTT. It translates to CASSLGISTEAFF.

The V call is TRBV5-5, the J call TRBJ1-4; D unclear. In germline, CDR1 is SGHKS, CDR2 YYEKEE (reference sequence). The CDR3 has 14 amino acids. V lost 0 bases and J lost 0, with 3 bases in between. This CDR3 reads CASSLGATNEKLFF. CDR3 DNA: TGTGCCAGCAGCTTGGGGGCAACTAATGAAAAACTGTTTTTT. The complete variable domain, with remaining parts taken from reference TRBV5-5 and TRBJ1-4, reads DAGVTQSPTHLIKTRGQQVTLRCSPISGHKSVSWYQQVLGQGPQFIFQYYEKEERGRGNFPDRFSARQFPNYSSELNVNALLLGDSALYLCASSLGATNEKLFFGSGTQLSVL.

The chain uses TRBV2 and TRBJ2-2; D gene ambiguous. Between the trimmed V and J ends, which lost 1 base and 1 base, there was a span of 7 bases. From germline, CDR1 is SNHLY and CDR2 FYNNEI. This CDR3 is 15 amino acids long. The CDR3 coding sequence is TGTGCCAGCAGTGAAGGTTTAGAGAACACCGGGGAGCTGTTTTTT. Its translation is CASSEGLENTGELFF.

The V gene is TRBV19, the J gene TRBJ1-2, with D possibly being TRBD1 (6 bases). Germline CDR1 LNHDA, CDR2 SQIVND (reference sequence). The CDR3 runs to 13 residues. V was clipped by 5 bases and J by 2 bases, with 9 bases between them. CDR3 residues: CASSLQGNYGYTF. The CDR3 DNA reads TGTGCCAGTAGTCTACAGGGAAACTATGGCTACACCTTC.

The chain combines TRBV18 with TRBJ2-5; D remains unclear. The V and J ends lost 3 bases and 2 bases respectively, with 4 bases between them. Germline V CDR1 and CDR2: KGHSH, LQKENI. The CDR3 is 12 amino acids. CDR3 DNA sequence: TGTGCCAGCTCACCGTCTCAAGAGACCCAGTACTTC. Amino acid sequence: CASSPSQETQYF.

J is TRBJ2-1 and V is TRBV11-2, with D perhaps TRBD1 (6 bases). This CDR3 is 15 amino acids long. The ends were cut back, 5 bases at V and 8 bases at J, with 19 bases in the middle. From germline, CDR1 is SGHAT and CDR2 FQNNGV. CDR3 region: CASSPSPGQGHEQFF. CDR3 nucleotides: TGTGCCAGCAGCCCAAGTCCGGGACAAGGGCATGAGCAGTTCTTC.

This chain connects TRBV7-9 to TRBJ2-1; D is undetermined. Per the germline V gene, CDR1 is SEHNR and CDR2 is FQNEAQ (reference sequence). The V gene lost 5 bases and the J gene lost 0 bases, with 11 bases spanning the gap. CDR3 length: 15 residues. As DNA, the CDR3 is TGTGCCAGCAGCGCCAAGGGAAGCTCCTACAATGAGCAGTTCTTC. As protein: CASSAKGSSYNEQFF.

The rearrangement joins TRBV28 to TRBJ2-2, with a tentative D call TRBD1 (5 bases). Germline V gene sequence: CDR1 MDHEN, CDR2 SYDVKM. CDR3 length: 14 residues. V was trimmed by 11 bases and J by 2 bases, leaving 15 bases between them. The CDR3 here is CAGRQTANTGELFF. The CDR3 bases are TGTGCCGGAAGACAGACTGCTAACACCGGGGAGCTGTTTTTT.

The chain couples TRBV28 to TRBJ2-2; unclear D gene. The CDR3 extends over 13 amino acids. V gave up 10 bases and J gave up 0 bases, with 9 bases separating them. Germline-derived CDR1 and CDR2 are MDHEN and SYDVKM. As DNA, the CDR3 is TGTGCCACCCCGGCTCCGAACACCGGGGAGCTGTTTTTT. Translated: CATPAPNTGELFF.

With regard to this clone: This sample includes further DNA sequences coding for the same CDR3. The genes are TRBV30 and TRBJ2-3; either TRBD1 or TRBD2 may supply D (5 bases each). This CDR3 contains 12 residues. CDR1 GTSNPN and CDR2 SVGIG come from the germline V gene (reference sequence). Trimming left V 0 bases short and J 5 bases short, with 6 bases between. The CDR3 region is CAWSVGGDTQYF. Here the CDR3 DNA reads TGTGCCTGGAGTGTTGGGGGAGATACGCAGTATTTT.

This rearrangement joins TRBV4-2 to TRBJ1-2, with D possibly matching TRBD1 (6 bases). The CDR3 sequence is 13 residues long. The V gene lost 6 bases and the J gene lost 5 bases, with 13 bases spanning the gap. Looked up from germline, CDR1 is LGHNA and CDR2 is YNFKEQ. The CDR3 coding sequence is TGTGCCAGCAGTCTCCGGACAGCGTATGGCTACACCTTC. Encoded protein: CASSLRTAYGYTF.

The genes are TRBV7-8 and TRBJ1-2; no firm D call. Germline V gene sequence: CDR1 SGHVS, CDR2 FQNEAQ. Trimming shortened V by 2 bases and J by 6 bases, and 13 bases separated the two germline ends. CDR3 size: 14 residues. CDR3 nucleotides: TGTGCCAGCAGCTTATACGATCGAAGTCATGGCTACACCTTC. Residues: CASSLYDRSHGYTF.

The chain couples TRBV6-1 to TRBJ2-2; 10 bases align to TRBD1. CDR3 size: 16 residues. The ends lost 3 bases at V and 6 bases at J; junction bases unmatched: 7. From germline, CDR1 is MNHNS and CDR2 SASEGT. The CDR3 bases are TGTGCCAGCAGTGATATGAGGACAGGGGGGGCCGGGGAGCTGTTTTTT. Translated, it gives CASSDMRTGGAGELFF.

This clone occurred once. The chain joins TRBV25-1 to TRBJ1-1; TRBD1 might be the D (5 bases). Trimming stripped 8 bases from V and 4 bases from J, with 17 bases between. The CDR3 consists of 14 residues. CDR1 and CDR2 from the germline V gene are MGHDK and SYGVNS. CDR3 sequence: CASARDRSSTEAFF. The CDR3 DNA reads TGTGCCAGCGCTAGAGACAGATCATCCACTGAAGCTTTCTTT.

This clone was detected only a few times. The genes are TRBV18 and TRBJ2-2, with TRBD2 matching over 13 bases. CDR3 size: 16 residues. Germline CDR1 and CDR2: KGHSH and LQKENI. Losses at the gene ends were 2 bases for V and 5 bases for J; bases not matched to a gene: 2. This chain's CDR3 is CASSPLGLAGTGELFF. In DNA, the CDR3 is TGTGCCAGCTCACCATTGGGACTAGCGGGGACCGGGGAGCTGTTTTTT. Using reference TRBV18 and TRBJ2-2 for the parts outside the CDR3, the full variable domain is NAGVMQNPRHLVRRRGQEARLRCSPMKGHSHVYWYRQLPEEGLKFMVYLQKENIIDESGMPKERFSAEFPKEGPSILRIQQVVRGDSAAYFCASSPLGLAGTGELFFGEGSRLTVL.

This rearrangement joins TRBV7-2 to TRBJ2-3; maybe TRBD2 (6 bases). The germline V gene encodes CDR1 SGHTA and CDR2 FQGNSA. The V end was cut by 6 bases, the J end by 2 bases, with 9 bases between. The CDR3 runs to 13 residues. DNA of the CDR3: TGTGCCAGCAGGAGGGACTCCACAGATACGCAGTATTTT. The encoded protein is CASRRDSTDTQYF.

The chain recombines TRBV19 with TRBJ2-1, with no clear D. V was pared by 4 bases and J by 5 bases, with 9 bases between. The CDR3 sequence is 13 residues long. In germline, CDR1 is LNHDA, CDR2 SQIVND (reference sequence). Written as DNA, the CDR3 is TGTGCCAGTAGTACAGGACGGGACAATGAGCAGTTCTTC. Its translation: CASSTGRDNEQFF.

V and J are TRBV7-3 and TRBJ2-3; possible D gene TRBD2, 5 bases. This CDR3 region has 13 residues. Per the germline V gene, CDR1 is SGHTA and CDR2 is FQGTGA. V was trimmed by 5 bases and J by 8 bases, leaving 14 bases between them. CDR3 in DNA: TGTGCCAGCAGCCCAAACCTCCGGGGTACGCAGTATTTT. This encodes CASSPNLRGTQYF.

The chain joins TRBV11-1 to TRBJ2-5, with 11 bases matching TRBD2. V trimming: 5 bases; J trimming: 2 bases; junction bases outside the gene matches: 4. In germline, CDR1 is SGHAT, CDR2 FQDESV (reference sequence). CDR3 size: 15 residues. The CDR3 DNA follows: TGTGCCAGCAGCAAGACTAGCGGGATTCAAGAGACCCAGTACTTC. Amino acid sequence: CASSKTSGIQETQYF.

The V call is TRBV11-2, the J call TRBJ2-7, with D unclear. The CDR3 covers 12 residues. In germline, CDR1 is SGHAT, CDR2 FQNNGV. Trimming cost V 5 bases and J 4 bases, with 9 bases left between them. CDR3 bases: TGTGCCAGCAGCCTGAGGAATTACGAGCAGTACTTC. Its translation: CASSLRNYEQYF.

On this clone: The germline gene is not matched at one end of the junction; a read error may be the cause. CDR3 coding DNA: TGTGCTAGCAGCCCGGGACGAACCGGGGAGCTGTTTTTT. Amino acids: CASSPGRTGELFF. The J gene is TRBJ2-2, the V gene TRBV7-7; the D call may be TRBD1 or TRBD2 (5 bases each). The CDR3 loop spans 13 amino acids. The V gene's germline CDR1 is SSHAT and CDR2 FNYEAQ (reference sequence).

The chain uses TRBV19 and TRBJ2-1; D gene ambiguous. V lost 11 bases, J lost 1 base, and 12 bases lay in between. Germline CDR1 reads LNHDA; CDR2 reads SQIVND (reference sequence). This CDR3 is 13 amino acids long. CDR3 in amino acids: CASSTGSYNEQFF. The CDR3 coding sequence is TGTGCCTCCTCAACCGGGTCCTACAATGAGCAGTTCTTC.